These T cell receptor beta chains were read from a single sample in a study of blood T cell repertoires in COVID-19. The method was immunoSEQ multiplex PCR; TCRdb's version includes in-frame clones alone and lacks a portion of them. The sample shows over 200,000 clones, around 80% of them seen only once. The sample taken for sequencing was peripheral blood. Every receptor here comes from a man in his forties with acute or convalescent COVID-19. Both conserved end residues are part of each CDR3. A D gene is named only where the DNA matches it firmly. Clone size appears in some rows only: once, few, many, or a class for an expanded clone.

TRBV5-6	-	TRBD2	TRBJ2-1	CASRPRLAGVNEQFF	TGTGCCAGCAGACCCCGTCTAGCGGGAGTTAATGAGCAGTTCTTC
TRBV3-1/TRBV3-2	-	-	TRBJ2-3	CASSQGVSTDTQYF	TGTGCCAGCAGCCAAGGAGTAAGCACAGATACGCAGTATTTT
TRBV2	-	-	TRBJ1-1	CASRTGDFGEAFF	TGTGCCAGCAGGACGGGGGACTTTGGGGAAGCTTTCTTT
TRBV7-3	-	TRBD2	TRBJ2-1	CASSLSGLAGGRYEQFF	TGTGCCAGCAGCTTAAGTGGACTAGCGGGAGGCCGGTATGAGCAGTTCTTC
TRBV7-2	-	TRBD2	TRBJ2-5	CASSLGREWGSETQYF	TGTGCCAGCAGCTTAGGGCGGGAGTGGGGGTCGGAGACCCAGTACTTC
TRBV12-3/TRBV12-4	-	-	TRBJ2-1	CASSLTRNNEQFF	TGTGCCAGCAGTCTCACTAGGAACAATGAACAGTTCTTC
TRBV6-1	-	TRBD1	TRBJ1-1	CASSDPPSQGAEAFF	TGTGCCAGCAGTGACCCACCCTCACAGGGGGCGGAAGCTTTCTTT
TRBV5-6	-	-	TRBJ1-2	CASSSTVTGGWVNGYTF	TGTGCCAGCAGCTCAACAGTCACCGGGGGGTGGGTTAATGGCTACACCTTC
TRBV10-3	-	TRBD1	TRBJ2-5	CAISVGQEGETQYF	TGTGCCATCAGTGTGGGACAGGAGGGAGAGACCCAGTACTTC
TRBV4-3	-	-	TRBJ1-6	CASSHGSSYNSPLHF	TGCGCCAGCAGCCATGGGAGCTCCTATAATTCACCCCTCCACTTT
TRBV6-5	once	-	TRBJ1-4	CASRGDSREKLFF	TGTGCCAGCAGGGGGGACTCCCGGGAAAAACTGTTTTTT